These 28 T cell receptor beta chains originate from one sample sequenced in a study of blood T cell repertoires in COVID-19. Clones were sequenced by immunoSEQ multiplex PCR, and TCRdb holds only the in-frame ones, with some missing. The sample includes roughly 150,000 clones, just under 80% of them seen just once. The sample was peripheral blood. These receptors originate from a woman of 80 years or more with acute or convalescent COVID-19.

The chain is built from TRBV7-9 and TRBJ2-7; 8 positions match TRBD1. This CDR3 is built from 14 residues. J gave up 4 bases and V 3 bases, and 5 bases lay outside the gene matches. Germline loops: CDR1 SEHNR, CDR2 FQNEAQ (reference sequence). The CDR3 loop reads CASSFGGQAYEQYF. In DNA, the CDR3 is TGTGCCAGCAGCTTTGGGGGACAGGCATACGAGCAGTACTTC.

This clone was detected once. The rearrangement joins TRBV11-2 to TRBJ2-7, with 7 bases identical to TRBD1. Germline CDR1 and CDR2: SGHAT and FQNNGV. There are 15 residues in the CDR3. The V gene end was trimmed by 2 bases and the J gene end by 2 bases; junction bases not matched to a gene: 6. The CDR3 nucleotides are TGTGCCAGCAGCTTACAGGGGGTTTTTACCTACGAGCAGTACTTC. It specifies CASSLQGVFTYEQYF.

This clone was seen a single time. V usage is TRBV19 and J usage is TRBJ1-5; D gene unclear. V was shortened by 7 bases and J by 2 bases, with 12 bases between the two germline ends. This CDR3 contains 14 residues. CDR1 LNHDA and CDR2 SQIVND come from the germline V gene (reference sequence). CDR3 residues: CASTLGPGNQPQHF. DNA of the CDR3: TGTGCCAGTACCCTTGGCCCAGGCAATCAGCCCCAGCATTTT.

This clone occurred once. This chain's CDR3 is CASSQWGTGQETQYF. As DNA, the CDR3 is TGTGCCAGCAGCCAATGGGGGACAGGGCAAGAGACCCAGTACTTC. The chain combines TRBV14 with TRBJ2-5; 9 positions match TRBD1. This CDR3 has 15 residues. J was trimmed by 2 bases and V by 2 bases; bases with no gene match: 3. In germline, CDR1 is SGHDN, CDR2 FVKESK.

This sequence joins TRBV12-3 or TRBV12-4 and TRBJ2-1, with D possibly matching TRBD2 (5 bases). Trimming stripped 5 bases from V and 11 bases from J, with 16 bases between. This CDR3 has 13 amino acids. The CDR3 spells CASSPGLPGKQFF. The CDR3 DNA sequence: TGTGCCAGCAGTCCCGGACTCCCAGGCAAGCAGTTCTTC.

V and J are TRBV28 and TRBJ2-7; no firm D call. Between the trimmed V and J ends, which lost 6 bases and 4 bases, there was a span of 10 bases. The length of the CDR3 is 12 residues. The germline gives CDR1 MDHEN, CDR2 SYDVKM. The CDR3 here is CASRRTEYEQYF. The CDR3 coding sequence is TGTGCCAGCAGACGAACAGAGTACGAGCAGTACTTC. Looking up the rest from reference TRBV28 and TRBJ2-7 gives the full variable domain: DVKVTQSSRYLVKRTGEKVFLECVQDMDHENMFWYRQDPGLGLRLIYFSYDVKMKEKGDIPEGYSVSREKKERFSLILESASTNQTSMYLCASRRTEYEQYFGPGTRLTVT.

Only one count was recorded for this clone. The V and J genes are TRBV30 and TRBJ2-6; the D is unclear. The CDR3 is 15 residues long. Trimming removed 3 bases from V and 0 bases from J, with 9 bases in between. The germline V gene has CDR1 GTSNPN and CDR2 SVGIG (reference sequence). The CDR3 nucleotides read TGTGCCTGGAGGTTCGTGGCCTCTGGGGCCAACGTCCTGACTTTC. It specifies CAWRFVASGANVLTF.

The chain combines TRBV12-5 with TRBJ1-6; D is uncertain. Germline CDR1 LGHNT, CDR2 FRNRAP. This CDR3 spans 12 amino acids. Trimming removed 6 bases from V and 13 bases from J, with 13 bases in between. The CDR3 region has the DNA TGTGCTAGTGGGGACGCGGGCCGGCCCCTCCACTTT. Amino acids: CASGDAGRPLHF. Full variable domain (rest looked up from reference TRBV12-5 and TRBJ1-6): DARVTQTPRHKVTEMGQEVTMRCQPILGHNTVFWYRQTMMQGLELLAYFRNRAPLDDSGMPKDRFSAEMPDATLATLKIQPSEPRDSAVYFCASGDAGRPLHFGNGTRLTVT.

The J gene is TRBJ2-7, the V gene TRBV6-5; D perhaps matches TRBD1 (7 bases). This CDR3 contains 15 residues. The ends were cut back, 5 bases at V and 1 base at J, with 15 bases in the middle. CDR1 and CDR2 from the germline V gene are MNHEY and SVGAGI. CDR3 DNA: TGTGCCAGCAGTCTCAGGGGGGCACAGTCCTACGAGCAGTACTTC. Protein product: CASSLRGAQSYEQYF.

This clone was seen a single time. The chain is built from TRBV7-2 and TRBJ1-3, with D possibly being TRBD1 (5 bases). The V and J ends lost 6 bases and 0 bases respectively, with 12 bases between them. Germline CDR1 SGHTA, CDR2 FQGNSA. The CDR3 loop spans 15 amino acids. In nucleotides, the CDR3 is TGTGCCAGCAGGTCCGGACAACTCTCTGGAAACACCATATATTTT. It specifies CASRSGQLSGNTIYF.

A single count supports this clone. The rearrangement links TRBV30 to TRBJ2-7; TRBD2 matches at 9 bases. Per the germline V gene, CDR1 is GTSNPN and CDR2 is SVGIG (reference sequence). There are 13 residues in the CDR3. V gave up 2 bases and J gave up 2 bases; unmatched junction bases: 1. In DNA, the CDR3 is TGTGCCTGGAGTATAGCGGGGGCCTACGAGCAGTACTTC. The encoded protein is CAWSIAGAYEQYF. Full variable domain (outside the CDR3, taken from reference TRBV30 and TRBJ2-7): SQTIHQWPATLVQPVGSPLSLECTVEGTSNPNLYWYRQAAGRGLQLLFYSVGIGQISSEVPQNLSASRPQDRQFILSSKKLLLSDSGFYLCAWSIAGAYEQYFGPGTRLTVT.

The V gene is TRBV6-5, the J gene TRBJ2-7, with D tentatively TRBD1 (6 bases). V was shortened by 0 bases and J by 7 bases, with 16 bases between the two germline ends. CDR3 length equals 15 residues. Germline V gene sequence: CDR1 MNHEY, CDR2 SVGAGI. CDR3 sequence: CASSYSGTRAEEQYF. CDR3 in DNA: TGTGCCAGCAGTTACTCCGGGACAAGGGCGGAAGAGCAGTACTTC.

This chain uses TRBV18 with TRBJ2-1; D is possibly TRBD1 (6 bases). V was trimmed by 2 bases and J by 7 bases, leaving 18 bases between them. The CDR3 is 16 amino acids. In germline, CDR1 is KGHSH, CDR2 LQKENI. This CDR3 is CASSPTGTPAFNEQFF. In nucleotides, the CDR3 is TGTGCCAGCTCACCAACCGGGACACCCGCTTTTAATGAGCAGTTCTTC.

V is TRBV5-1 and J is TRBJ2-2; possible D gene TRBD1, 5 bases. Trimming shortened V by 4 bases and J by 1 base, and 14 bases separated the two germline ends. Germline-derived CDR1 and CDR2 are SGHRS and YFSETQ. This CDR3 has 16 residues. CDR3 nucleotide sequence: TGCGCCAGCAGCCGGTCTGGAACAGGGAACACCGGGGAGCTGTTTTTT. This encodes CASSRSGTGNTGELFF. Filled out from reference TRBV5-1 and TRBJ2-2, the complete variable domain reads KAGVTQTPRYLIKTRGQQVTLSCSPISGHRSVSWYQQTPGQGLQFLFEYFSETQRNKGNFPGRFSGRQFSNSRSEMNVSTLELGDSALYLCASSRSGTGNTGELFFGEGSRLTVL.

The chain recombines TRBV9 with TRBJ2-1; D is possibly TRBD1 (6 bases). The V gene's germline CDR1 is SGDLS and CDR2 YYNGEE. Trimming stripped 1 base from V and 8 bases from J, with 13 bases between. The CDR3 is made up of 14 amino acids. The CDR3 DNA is TGTGCCAGCAGCGTAACCTCCCAGGGGTATGAGCAGTTCTTC. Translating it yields CASSVTSQGYEQFF.

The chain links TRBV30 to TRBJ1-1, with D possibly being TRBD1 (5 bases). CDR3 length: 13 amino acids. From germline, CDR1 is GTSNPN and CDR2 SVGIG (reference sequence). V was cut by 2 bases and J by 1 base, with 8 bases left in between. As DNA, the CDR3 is TGTGCCTGGAGTAGACAGAAGAACACTGAAGCTTTCTTT. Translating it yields CAWSRQKNTEAFF.

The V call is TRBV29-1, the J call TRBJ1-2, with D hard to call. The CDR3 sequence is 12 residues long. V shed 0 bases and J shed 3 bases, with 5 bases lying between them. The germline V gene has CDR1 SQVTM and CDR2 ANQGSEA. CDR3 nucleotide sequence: TGCAGCGTTGAAGATCTTGACTATGGCTACACCTTC. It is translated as CSVEDLDYGYTF.

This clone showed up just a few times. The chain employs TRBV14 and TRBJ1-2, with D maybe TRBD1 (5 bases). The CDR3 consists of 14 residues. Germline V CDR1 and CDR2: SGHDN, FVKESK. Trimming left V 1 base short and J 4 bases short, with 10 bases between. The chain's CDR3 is CASSQGLRAYGYTF. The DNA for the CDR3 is TGTGCCAGCAGCCAAGGTCTCAGGGCCTATGGCTACACCTTC. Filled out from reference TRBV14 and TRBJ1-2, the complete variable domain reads EAGVTQFPSHSVIEKGQTVTLRCDPISGHDNLYWYRRVMGKEIKFLLHFVKESKQDESGMPNNRFLAERTGGTYSTLKVQPAELEDSGVYFCASSQGLRAYGYTFGSGTRLTVV.

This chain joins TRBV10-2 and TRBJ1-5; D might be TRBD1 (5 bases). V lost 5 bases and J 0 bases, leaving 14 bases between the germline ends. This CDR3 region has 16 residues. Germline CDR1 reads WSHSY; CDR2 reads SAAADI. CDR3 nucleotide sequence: TGCGCCAGCAGTCCAGCAGGGTGGTATAGCAATCAGCCCCAGCATTTT. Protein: CASSPAGWYSNQPQHF.

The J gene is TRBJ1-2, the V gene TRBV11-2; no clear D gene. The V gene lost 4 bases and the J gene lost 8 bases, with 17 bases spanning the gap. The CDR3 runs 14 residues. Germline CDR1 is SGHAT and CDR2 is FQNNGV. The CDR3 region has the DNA TGTGCCAGCAGCTCGGGAGGGTGGTTAAGCGGCTACACCTTC. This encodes CASSSGGWLSGYTF.

This chain's CDR3 is CASSQGLAGTYEQYF. The CDR3 DNA follows: TGCGCCAGCAGCCAAGGGCTAGCGGGCACCTACGAGCAGTACTTC. The V and J genes are TRBV4-1 and TRBJ2-7, with 8 nucleotides matching TRBD2. The junction had 4 bases not matched to a gene; V was cut back by 1 base and J by 2 bases. Germline V gene lookup returns CDR1 MGHRA and CDR2 YSYEKL. This CDR3 is 15 amino acids long.

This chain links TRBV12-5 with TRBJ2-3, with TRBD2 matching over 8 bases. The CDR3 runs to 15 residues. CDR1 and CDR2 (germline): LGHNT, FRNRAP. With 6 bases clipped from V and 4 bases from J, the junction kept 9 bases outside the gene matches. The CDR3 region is CASGPGQRESDTQYF. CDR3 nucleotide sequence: TGTGCTAGTGGCCCTGGCCAGCGGGAGTCAGATACGCAGTATTTT.

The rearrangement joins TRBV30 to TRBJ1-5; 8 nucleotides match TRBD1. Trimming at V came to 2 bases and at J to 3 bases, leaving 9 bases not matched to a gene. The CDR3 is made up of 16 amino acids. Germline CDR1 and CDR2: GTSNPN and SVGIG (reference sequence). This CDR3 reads CAWSTGTGSINQPQHF. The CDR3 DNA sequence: TGTGCCTGGAGTACGGGGACAGGCTCCATCAATCAGCCCCAGCATTTT.

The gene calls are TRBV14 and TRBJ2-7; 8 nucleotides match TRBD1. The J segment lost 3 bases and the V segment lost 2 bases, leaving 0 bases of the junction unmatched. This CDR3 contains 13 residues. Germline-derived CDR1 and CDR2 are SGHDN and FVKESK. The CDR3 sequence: CASSQTGGYEQYF. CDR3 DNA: TGTGCCAGCAGCCAAACAGGGGGCTACGAGCAGTACTTC.

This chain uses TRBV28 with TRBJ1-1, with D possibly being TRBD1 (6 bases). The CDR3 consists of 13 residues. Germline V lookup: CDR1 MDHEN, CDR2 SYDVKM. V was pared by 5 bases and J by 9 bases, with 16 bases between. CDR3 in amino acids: CASSLTGDIQAFF. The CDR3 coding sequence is TGTGCCAGCAGTCTTACTGGGGACATCCAAGCTTTCTTT.

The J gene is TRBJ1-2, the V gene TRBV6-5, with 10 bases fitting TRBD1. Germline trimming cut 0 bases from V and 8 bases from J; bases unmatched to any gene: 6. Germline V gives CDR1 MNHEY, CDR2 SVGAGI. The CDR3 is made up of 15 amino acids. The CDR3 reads CASSYSWDRGAGYTF. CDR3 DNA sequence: TGTGCCAGCAGTTACTCGTGGGACAGGGGTGCAGGCTACACCTTC.

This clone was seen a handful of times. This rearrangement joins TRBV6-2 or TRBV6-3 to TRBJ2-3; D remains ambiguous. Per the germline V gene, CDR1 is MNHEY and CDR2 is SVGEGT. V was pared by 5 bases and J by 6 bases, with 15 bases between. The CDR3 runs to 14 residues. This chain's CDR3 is CASSAVIPGDTQYF. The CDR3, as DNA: TGTGCCAGCAGTGCGGTTATTCCCGGGGATACGCAGTATTTT.

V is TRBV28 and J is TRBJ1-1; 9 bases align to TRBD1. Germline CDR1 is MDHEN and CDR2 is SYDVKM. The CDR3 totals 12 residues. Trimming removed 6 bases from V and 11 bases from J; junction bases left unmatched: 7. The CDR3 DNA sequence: TGTGCCAGCAGCGTACAGGGGGCGTTTGCTTTCTTT. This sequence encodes CASSVQGAFAFF. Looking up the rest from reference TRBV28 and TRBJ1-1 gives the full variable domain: DVKVTQSSRYLVKRTGEKVFLECVQDMDHENMFWYRQDPGLGLRLIYFSYDVKMKEKGDIPEGYSVSREKKERFSLILESASTNQTSMYLCASSVQGAFAFFGQGTRLTVV.